These 25 T cell receptor beta chains were all obtained from the same sample, sequenced in a study of OX40 agonist ivuxolimab in advanced cancers. TCRdb's copy holds only in-frame clones and misses some; the assay was immunoSEQ multiplex PCR. The repertoire holds roughly 80,000 clones, with roughly 91% as singletons. The specimen was CD4+ or CD8+ T cells sorted from blood, collected in a trial of the OX40 agonist ivuxolimab. These receptors originate from an adult with an advanced solid tumor such as melanoma, head and neck, liver or kidney cancer.

The V gene is TRBV5-5, the J gene TRBJ2-7; D gene ambiguous. Germline V gene sequence: CDR1 SGHKS, CDR2 YYEKEE (reference sequence). This CDR3 spans 12 amino acids. V was shortened by 4 bases and J by 3 bases, with 8 bases between the two germline ends. CDR3 sequence (DNA): TGTGCCAGCAGCCCAACCCTCTACGAGCAGTACTTC. Residues: CASSPTLYEQYF.

The chain uses TRBV5-4 and TRBJ2-7; D remains unclear. With 5 bases removed from V and 6 bases from J, the gap between germline ends came to 12 bases. Per germline, CDR1 SGHNT and CDR2 YYREEE (reference sequence). This CDR3 has 12 amino acids. The CDR3 bases are TGTGCCAGCAGAGGGTCCGAGGCCGAGCAGTACTTC. Encoded protein: CASRGSEAEQYF.

This clone appeared a single time. This chain uses TRBV15 with TRBJ2-7; the match to TRBD2 covers 9 bases. V shed 3 bases, J shed 3 bases, and the junction held 9 bases outside the gene matches. This CDR3 spans 16 amino acids. In germline, CDR1 is LNHNV, CDR2 YYDKDF (reference sequence). The CDR3 loop reads CATSSVLAGGIYEQYF. Here the CDR3 DNA reads TGTGCCACCAGCAGCGTTTTGGCGGGAGGGATCTACGAGCAGTACTTC. The variable domain in full, completed from reference TRBV15 and TRBJ2-7, reads DAMVIQNPRYQVTQFGKPVTLSCSQTLNHNVMYWYQQKSSQAPKLLFHYYDKDFNNEADTPDNFQSRRPNTSFCFLDIRSPGLGDTAMYLCATSSVLAGGIYEQYFGPGTRLTVT.

This chain connects TRBV7-6 to TRBJ1-2, with 12 bases that match TRBD1. The V and J ends lost 5 bases and 7 bases, in that order; junction bases with no gene match: 14. CDR1 is SGHVS and CDR2 is FNYEAQ in the germline V gene. The CDR3 contains 17 residues. The CDR3 DNA reads as TGTGCCAGCAGCCCCACCGCCGGGACAGGGGGCGCGAGTGGCTACACCTTC. Protein product: CASSPTAGTGGASGYTF.

This sequence joins TRBV4-3 and TRBJ2-1, with TRBD2 matching over 7 bases. This CDR3 has 18 amino acids. V trimming: 1 base; J trimming: 4 bases; junction bases outside the gene matches: 13. Germline V gives CDR1 LGHNA, CDR2 YSLEER. The CDR3 is CASSQAALGAGVYNEQFF. CDR3 nucleotide sequence: TGCGCCAGCAGCCAAGCGGCCCTCGGGGCGGGGGTATACAATGAGCAGTTCTTC.

This chain links TRBV6-5 with TRBJ1-1; no clear D gene. The V end lost 6 bases, the J end lost 0 bases, and 5 bases lay between the germline ends. The CDR3 runs 12 residues. The germline gives CDR1 MNHEY, CDR2 SVGAGI. The DNA of the CDR3 is TGTGCCAGCAGGACGTTGAACACTGAAGCTTTCTTT. It is translated as CASRTLNTEAFF.

The rearrangement links TRBV15 to TRBJ1-2; D remains ambiguous. V lost 1 base and J 0 bases, leaving 9 bases between the germline ends. CDR3 length equals 15 residues. CDR1 and CDR2 (germline): LNHNV, YYDKDF (reference sequence). The CDR3: CATSRGAATNYGYTF. The CDR3, as DNA: TGTGCCACCAGCAGAGGAGCGGCCACTAACTATGGCTACACCTTC.

The V gene is TRBV19, the J gene TRBJ2-1; D is perhaps TRBD2 (5 bases). The germline CDR1 and CDR2 sequences are LNHDA and SQIVND (reference sequence). The CDR3 extends over 17 amino acids. Trimming left V 4 bases short and J 5 bases short, with 21 bases between. The CDR3 is CASSTGMVGVLHNEQFF. The CDR3 nucleotides read TGTGCCAGTAGTACCGGGATGGTTGGGGTCCTTCACAATGAGCAGTTCTTC.

This rearrangement joins TRBV9 to TRBJ1-1; D is perhaps TRBD1 (5 bases). The CDR3 sequence is 13 residues long. The germline V gene has CDR1 SGDLS and CDR2 YYNGEE. V was trimmed by 2 bases and J by 6 bases, leaving 11 bases between them. CDR3 in DNA: TGTGCCAGCAGCGTCGTGATGGGGGCTGAAGCTTTCTTT. It codes for CASSVVMGAEAFF.

The chain combines TRBV9 with TRBJ2-7; D is ambiguous. Germline V gene data show CDR1 as SGDLS and CDR2 as YYNGEE. The CDR3 runs to 14 residues. Deletions cut 0 bases from V and 3 bases from J, with 10 bases between. Written as DNA, the CDR3 is TGTGCCAGCAGCGTAGTTGGCAACAGCTACGAGCAGTACTTC. Protein: CASSVVGNSYEQYF.

The chain has TRBV28 and TRBJ2-7; D is uncertain. Germline CDR1 reads MDHEN; CDR2 reads SYDVKM. The V gene lost 3 bases and the J gene lost 3 bases, with 12 bases spanning the gap. The CDR3 extends over 14 amino acids. The CDR3 sequence: CASSFGGRIYEQYF. As DNA, the CDR3 is TGTGCCAGCAGTTTTGGTGGTCGAATCTACGAGCAGTACTTC.

The rearrangement joins TRBV7-8 to TRBJ2-5; a weak D match, TRBD1 (6 bases). Trimming stripped 8 bases from V and 4 bases from J, with 26 bases between. Germline V gene data show CDR1 as SGHVS and CDR2 as FQNEAQ. The length of the CDR3 is 17 residues. The CDR3 DNA reads TGTGCCAGCTTAGGGATGGTGGGGGCGCTTTCGGGAGAGACCCAGTACTTC. Translating it yields CASLGMVGALSGETQYF. Using reference TRBV7-8 and TRBJ2-5 for the parts outside the CDR3, the full variable domain is GAGVSQSPRYKVAKRGQDVALRCDPISGHVSLFWYQQALGQGPEFLTYFQNEAQLDKSGLPSDRFFAERPEGSVSTLKIQRTQQEDSAVYLCASLGMVGALSGETQYFGPGTRLLVL.

The rearrangement links TRBV19 to TRBJ1-5, with D possibly TRBD1 on 6 matching bases. Trimming took off 1 base at V and 7 bases at J, with 14 bases between the two ends. The CDR3 has 15 amino acids. Germline V lookup: CDR1 LNHDA, CDR2 SQIVND (reference sequence). The CDR3 DNA sequence: TGTGCCAGTAGTATAGGGGGGCGGGCCGGGCAGCCCCAGCATTTT. This sequence encodes CASSIGGRAGQPQHF.

The chain is built from TRBV19 and TRBJ1-2; D call uncertain. Germline CDR1 reads LNHDA; CDR2 reads SQIVND (reference sequence). CDR3 length equals 13 residues. Trimming took 6 bases from V and 1 from J, leaving 9 bases between them. Here the CDR3 reads CASRDTLNYGYTF. The DNA of the CDR3 is TGTGCCAGTAGAGACACCCTTAACTATGGCTACACCTTC.

CDR3 nucleotide sequence: TGTGCCAGCAGCTTAGAACAGAACTATGGCTACACCTTC. Its protein is CASSLEQNYGYTF. The rearrangement links TRBV7-9 to TRBJ1-2; D is uncertain. The germline V and J ends were trimmed by 1 base and 2 bases, with 5 bases remaining between them. CDR3 length equals 13 residues. Looked up from germline, CDR1 is SEHNR and CDR2 is FQNEAQ (reference sequence). The variable domain in full, completed from reference TRBV7-9 and TRBJ1-2, reads DTGVSQNPRHKITKRGQNVTFRCDPISEHNRLYWYRQTLGQGPEFLTYFQNEAQLEKSRLLSDRFSAERPKGSFSTLEIQRTEQGDSAMYLCASSLEQNYGYTFGSGTRLTVV.

The chain carries TRBV25-1 and TRBJ1-2; 7 bases match TRBD1. Unmatched junction bases numbered 4, after V lost 5 bases and J lost 4 bases. The CDR3 has 13 amino acids. Germline V CDR1 and CDR2: MGHDK, SYGVNS. The CDR3 DNA sequence: TGTGCCAGCAGTTTACAGGGGCTCTATGGCTACACCTTC. Translation: CASSLQGLYGYTF.

The chain links TRBV28 to TRBJ2-7; 8 bases match TRBD1. The germline CDR1 and CDR2 sequences are MDHEN and SYDVKM. The length of the CDR3 is 14 residues. V was pared by 7 bases and J by 5 bases, with 10 bases of the junction left unmatched. CDR3 sequence (DNA): TGTGCCAGCATAGGGTGGACAGGGTCGGACGAGCAGTACTTC. Its protein is CASIGWTGSDEQYF.

The chain combines TRBV5-1 with TRBJ2-1; D is possibly TRBD1 (6 bases). Germline lookup yields CDR1 SGHRS and CDR2 YFSETQ. The CDR3 extends over 16 amino acids. Between the trimmed V and J ends, which lost 0 bases and 3 bases, there was a span of 13 bases. The CDR3 sequence: CASSLGSGQIYNEQFF. The DNA for the CDR3 is TGCGCCAGCAGCTTGGGCTCGGGACAAATCTACAATGAGCAGTTCTTC.

Here the CDR3 reads CASSSVPRKGNQPQHF. CDR3 bases: TGTGCCAGCAGCTCCGTCCCCCGGAAGGGCAATCAGCCCCAGCATTTT. The chain joins TRBV7-8 to TRBJ1-5; D uncertain. Deletions cut 4 bases from V and 2 bases from J, with 15 bases between. Germline lookup yields CDR1 SGHVS and CDR2 FQNEAQ. The CDR3 spans 16 residues. Full variable domain (remainder filled in from reference TRBV7-8 and TRBJ1-5): GAGVSQSPRYKVAKRGQDVALRCDPISGHVSLFWYQQALGQGPEFLTYFQNEAQLDKSGLPSDRFFAERPEGSVSTLKIQRTQQEDSAVYLCASSSVPRKGNQPQHFGDGTRLSIL.

This rearrangement joins TRBV2 to TRBJ1-2; the D is unclear. Germline V lookup: CDR1 SNHLY, CDR2 FYNNEI. This CDR3 region has 15 residues. Between the trimmed V and J ends, which lost 4 bases and 4 bases, there was a span of 16 bases. CDR3 residues: CASSVHVAELYGYTF. The CDR3 DNA sequence: TGTGCCAGCAGTGTTCACGTAGCAGAGCTCTATGGCTACACCTTC.

This chain uses TRBV7-6 with TRBJ2-7; D is unclear. Germline V gives CDR1 SGHVS, CDR2 FNYEAQ. The CDR3 is 13 amino acids. Trimming removed 0 bases from V and 1 base from J, with 4 bases in between. The CDR3 here is CASSLAESYEQYF. In DNA, the CDR3 is TGTGCCAGCAGCTTAGCGGAATCCTACGAGCAGTACTTC.

The chain couples TRBV18 to TRBJ1-1; 7 positions agree with TRBD1. CDR1 and CDR2 (germline): KGHSH, LQKENI. The CDR3 length is 14 residues. With 2 bases clipped from V and 7 bases from J, the junction kept 7 bases outside the gene matches. The DNA of the CDR3 is TGTGCCAGCTCACCAAGCGACAGGGTGTTTGAAGCTTTCTTT. Translation: CASSPSDRVFEAFF.

The rearrangement uses TRBV27 and TRBJ2-4; D possibly corresponds to TRBD1 (5 bases). Germline CDR1 reads MNHEY; CDR2 reads SMNVEV (reference sequence). Trimming removed 8 bases from V and 0 bases from J, with 11 bases in between. The CDR3 covers 14 residues. The CDR3: CASLNQGAKNIQYF. The CDR3 nucleotides read TGTGCCAGCCTCAACCAGGGAGCCAAAAACATTCAGTACTTC.

J is TRBJ2-3 and V is TRBV6-6; the match to TRBD2 covers 12 bases. From germline, CDR1 is MNHNY and CDR2 SVGAGI (reference sequence). Trimming cost V 7 bases and J 7 bases; bases outside gene matches: 6. CDR3 length: 14 amino acids. The CDR3 DNA reads as TGTGCCAGCATGCTAGCGGGAGGGCCTAATACGCAGTATTTT. It is translated as CASMLAGGPNTQYF.

The gene calls are TRBV27 and TRBJ1-5; 10 nucleotides agree with TRBD1. CDR3 size: 15 residues. CDR1 and CDR2 (germline): MNHEY, SMNVEV (reference sequence). Trimming cost V 6 bases and J 0 bases; bases outside gene matches: 2. The CDR3: CASSWTGGSNQPQHF. CDR3 sequence (DNA): TGTGCCAGCAGCTGGACAGGGGGTAGCAATCAGCCCCAGCATTTT.